This TCR beta chain was observed in a study of blood T cell repertoires in COVID-19. Trimming took off 3 bases at V and 0 bases at J, with 10 bases between the two ends. The CDR3 consists of 15 residues. Germline assignment: CDR1 ENHRY and CDR2 SYGVKD. The table came from immunoSEQ multiplex PCR; TCRdb's copy has only in-frame clones and leaves some out. The sample shows 230,000 or so clones, 84% of them seen only once. The V call is TRBV10-3, the J call TRBJ2-3, with D perhaps matching TRBD1 (5 bases). Source material: peripheral blood. This clonotype originated in a woman aged 40 to 50 who had recovered from COVID-19. This CDR3 is CAISDQGYSTDTQYF. CDR3 sequence (DNA): TGTGCCATCAGTGATCAGGGATATAGCACAGATACGCAGTATTTT.